This T cell receptor beta chain was sequenced in a study of shared clonotypes between healthy human individuals. Execution of the assay was at deep level. Sequencing on ten immunoSEQ deep assay plates was performed for unsorted PBMC DNA. In the authors' methods: Junction-only sequences produced by ImmunoSEQ had no quality scores, so filtering differed. The protocol was immunoSEQ multiplex PCR, while the TCRdb copy is restricted to in-frame clones and leaves out a portion. Clone size and the V and J calls come from that table; the DNA yielded D and trimming. The sample has fewer than 550,000 clones, about 80% seen once. Every donor was a Caucasian adult from Nashville, Tennessee. The sample holds many counts of this clone. The V gene's germline CDR1 is MNHEY and CDR2 SMNVEV (reference sequence). The CDR3 is 12 amino acids. Trimming took off 8 bases at V and 7 bases at J, with 15 bases between the two ends.

This sequence originates from a woman between 40 and 55 years old in good health. Some clones in this sample may be carry-over from other donors' samples. This chain connects TRBV27 to TRBJ2-7; D is undetermined. Sequencing was done on a sample of PBMCs. CDR3 DNA: TGTGCCAGCGGGCGCTACCTTGTTGAGCAGTACTTC. This translates into CASGRYLVEQYF.